Below, 21 T cell receptor beta chains from the same sample are listed, as sequenced in a study of T cells after yellow fever vaccination. TCRdb reprocessed the 5' RACE reads via MiXCR and lists one record per CDR3 protein. The sample records about 300,000 distinct CDR3 sequences, around 6.8% being singletons. The sample in question was PBMCs, obtained roughly 46 days after the first yellow fever vaccination. The receptors stem from a man between 18 and 35 years old who received the YFV17D yellow fever vaccine.

Of note for this clonotype: The junction shows a germline mismatch at one end, possibly a read error. The V call is TRBV7-6, the J call TRBJ2-3; TRBD1 matches 8 bases. Germline loops: CDR1 SGHVS, CDR2 FNYEAQ. The CDR3 has 16 residues. Here the CDR3 DNA reads TGTGCTAGCAGCTTAGAGGGCGGACAGGGAATAGATACGCAGTATTTT. It specifies CASSLEGGQGIDTQYF.

This rearrangement joins TRBV25-1 to TRBJ1-6; D gene unclear. The CDR3 runs to 15 residues. Trimming removed 0 bases from V and 6 bases from J, with 9 bases in between. Germline CDR1 and CDR2: MGHDK and SYGVNS. For the CDR3, the DNA is TGTGCCAGCAGTGAATATAGGACGGTTAATTCACCCCTCCACTTT. Protein sequence: CASSEYRTVNSPLHF.

This clonotype appeared many times. V is TRBV2 and J is TRBJ2-5; D unresolved. The CDR3 is 11 amino acids. The V gene lost 10 bases and the J gene lost 1 base, with 7 bases spanning the gap. Germline V gene lookup returns CDR1 SNHLY and CDR2 FYNNEI. In DNA, the CDR3 is TGTGCCATAGGCCGCCAAGAGACCCAGTACTTC. This codes for CAIGRQETQYF. The whole variable domain, filled in from reference TRBV2 and TRBJ2-5, reads EPEVTQTPSHQVTQMGQEVILRCVPISNHLYFYWYRQILGQKVEFLVSFYNNEISEKSEIFDDQFSVERPDGSNFTLKIRSTKLEDSAMYFCAIGRQETQYFGPGTRLLVL.

The CDR3, as DNA: TGTGCCAGCAGCTTAGCGGGAGGGACAGCTAATTCACCCCTCCACTTT. Translated, it gives CASSLAGGTANSPLHF. The J gene is TRBJ1-6, the V gene TRBV7-8, with 7 bases fitting TRBD1. The CDR3 spans 16 residues. In germline, CDR1 is SGHVS, CDR2 FQNEAQ. The ends lost 0 bases at V and 6 bases at J; junction bases unmatched: 5.

This clonotype was counted between two and nine times. The genes are TRBV7-2 and TRBJ2-3; TRBD2 aligns across 14 bases. CDR3 length equals 15 residues. Germline V lookup: CDR1 SGHTA, CDR2 FQGNSA. V was pared by 6 bases and J by 2 bases, with 1 base of the junction left unmatched. The CDR3 is CASRTSGGATDTQYF. The DNA of the CDR3 is TGTGCCAGCAGGACTAGCGGGGGGGCCACAGATACGCAGTATTTT.

The rearrangement uses TRBV7-9 and TRBJ1-4; no firm D call. This CDR3 region has 15 residues. Trimming pared 2 bases from V and 2 bases from J, leaving 9 bases between. In germline, CDR1 is SEHNR, CDR2 FQNEAQ (reference sequence). CDR3 sequence (DNA): TGTGCCAGCAGCTTACTGGGGAGGACTAATGAAAAACTGTTTTTT. It translates to CASSLLGRTNEKLFF.

This clonotype occurred many times. The chain links TRBV9 to TRBJ2-1; 8 bases line up with TRBD2. The junction had 7 bases not matched to a gene; V was cut back by 3 bases and J by 5 bases. CDR1 is SGDLS, CDR2 YYNGEE, per germline. This CDR3 has 15 amino acids. CDR3 sequence (DNA): TGTGCCAGCAGCGAGGCGGGACTAGATAACAATGAGCAGTTCTTC. Translating it yields CASSEAGLDNNEQFF.

This clonotype has more than one count but fewer than ten. The chain joins TRBV7-6 to TRBJ2-3; 10 bases line up with TRBD1. There are 15 residues in the CDR3. V was pared by 3 bases and J by 3 bases, with 3 bases of the junction left unmatched. Germline assignment: CDR1 SGHVS and CDR2 FNYEAQ. CDR3 protein: CASSFGTGATDTQYF. For the CDR3, the DNA is TGTGCCAGCAGCTTCGGGACAGGGGCTACAGATACGCAGTATTTT.

This clonotype appeared many times. The chain employs TRBV4-3 and TRBJ1-6; D is perhaps TRBD1 (5 bases). The CDR3 sequence is 16 residues long. V was pared by 3 bases and J by 10 bases, with 19 bases between. Germline lookup yields CDR1 LGHNA and CDR2 YSLEER. The DNA of the CDR3 is TGCGCCAGCAGCCAGGATCAAGGCAGGGTCGGGTCACCCCTCCACTTT. Translated: CASSQDQGRVGSPLHF.

In its sample, this clonotype was seen many times. The chain employs TRBV29-1 and TRBJ2-2, with TRBD2 as a possible D gene (6 bases). This CDR3 comprises 15 residues. Per the germline V gene, CDR1 is SQVTM and CDR2 is ANQGSEA. Between the trimmed V and J ends, which lost 1 base and 5 bases, there was a span of 14 bases. CDR3 in amino acids: CSVEAQGGVTGELFF. CDR3 sequence (DNA): TGCAGCGTTGAAGCCCAGGGCGGGGTGACCGGGGAGCTGTTTTTT.

This clonotype was found a few times. V is TRBV29-1 and J is TRBJ2-1, with 7 bases that match TRBD1. The junction had 4 bases not matched to a gene; V was cut back by 5 bases and J by 6 bases. The CDR3 totals 12 residues. Germline values: CDR1 SQVTM, CDR2 ANQGSEA. The CDR3 nucleotides are TGCAGCGTTACAACAGGGGTCAATGAGCAGTTCTTC. This translates into CSVTTGVNEQFF.

The sample holds many counts of this clonotype. The V and J genes are TRBV25-1 and TRBJ1-6; D remains unclear. V was pared by 6 bases and J by 0 bases, with 6 bases between. Germline lookup yields CDR1 MGHDK and CDR2 SYGVNS. The CDR3 covers 14 residues. CDR3 nucleotides: TGTGCCAGCAGCTTTCGCTCCTATAATTCACCCCTCCACTTT. Its protein product is CASSFRSYNSPLHF.

This rearrangement joins TRBV5-8 to TRBJ2-7; D is unclear. This CDR3 region has 15 residues. Germline CDR1 SGHTS, CDR2 YDEGEE. Trimming pared 4 bases from V and 4 bases from J, leaving 18 bases between. CDR3 region: CASSLNTMVRYEQYV. DNA for the CDR3: TGTGCCAGCAGCCTAAACACGATGGTGCGGTACGAGCAGTACGTC.

This chain links TRBV7-9 with TRBJ2-1; D perhaps matches TRBD2 (5 bases). CDR1 is SEHNR and CDR2 is FQNEAQ in the germline V gene (reference sequence). V was shortened by 4 bases and J by 3 bases, with 16 bases between the two germline ends. CDR3 length: 16 residues. The CDR3 protein is CASSYWPSGGYNEQFF. DNA for the CDR3: TGTGCCAGCAGCTATTGGCCCAGCGGCGGCTACAATGAGCAGTTCTTC.

This chain uses TRBV20-1 with TRBJ2-3; D is possibly TRBD1 or TRBD2 (5 bases each). CDR3 size: 17 residues. Trimming took 8 bases from V and 3 from J, leaving 27 bases between them. Germline CDR1 is DFQATT and CDR2 is SNEGSKA (reference sequence). This CDR3 is CSLPPRGAPLRTDTQYF. The CDR3, as DNA: TGCAGTCTCCCCCCGAGGGGAGCCCCCCTACGGACAGATACGCAGTATTTT.

V usage is TRBV2 and J usage is TRBJ2-1; TRBD1 aligns across 9 bases. The CDR3 covers 15 residues. The V gene's germline CDR1 is SNHLY and CDR2 FYNNEI. V was clipped by 6 bases and J by 5 bases; unmatched bases: 8. The CDR3, as DNA: TGTGCCAGCAGACCCCGGGACAGGGCACACAATGAGCAGTTCTTC. It is translated as CASRPRDRAHNEQFF.

Only a few counts were recorded for this clonotype. J is TRBJ2-7 and V is TRBV10-3; 7 bases agree with TRBD2. CDR1 ENHRY and CDR2 SYGVKD come from the germline V gene. The length of the CDR3 is 14 residues. The J segment lost 0 bases and the V segment lost 6 bases, leaving 5 bases of the junction unmatched. The CDR3 here is CAISRGVSSYEQYF. The DNA for the CDR3 is TGTGCCATCAGCCGGGGGGTCTCCTCCTACGAGCAGTACTTC.

In its sample, this clonotype was seen a few times. The CDR3 sequence: CASSWQWAKNTEAFF. The CDR3 DNA is TGTGCCAGCAGTTGGCAGTGGGCTAAGAACACTGAAGCTTTCTTT. The chain joins TRBV6-2 or TRBV6-3 to TRBJ1-1, with unresolved D. The CDR3 is 15 residues long. Germline V gene lookup returns CDR1 MNHEY and CDR2 SVGEGT. Trimming shortened V by 4 bases and J by 1 base, and 13 bases separated the two germline ends.

This clonotype was picked up a small number of times. As DNA, the CDR3 is TGTGCCAGCAGCTTACCACATGGGACAGTCCTCTACGAGCAGTACTTC. The encoded protein is CASSLPHGTVLYEQYF. This chain uses TRBV7-2 with TRBJ2-7, with 7 bases matching TRBD1. CDR1 is SGHTA and CDR2 is FQGNSA in the germline V gene. V was pared by 2 bases and J by 3 bases, with 10 bases of the junction left unmatched. The CDR3 covers 16 residues.

With regard to this clonotype: At one boundary the junction diverges from the germline segment, which might be a read error. The chain couples TRBV7-9 to TRBJ2-2, with D tentatively TRBD1 or TRBD2 (5 bases each). The CDR3 covers 14 residues. Germline values: CDR1 SEHNR, CDR2 FQNEAQ (reference sequence). The CDR3 region is CASRSPPDTGELSF. In nucleotides, the CDR3 is TGTGCCAGCAGGTCGCCGCCGGACACCGGGGAGCTGTCTTTT.

The CDR3: CSVEDHGRTVNTEAFF. CDR3 DNA: TGCAGCGTTGAAGACCACGGTCGGACGGTGAACACTGAAGCTTTCTTT. The chain is built from TRBV29-1 and TRBJ1-1; D is unclear. V was clipped by 0 bases and J by 0 bases, with 14 bases between them. The germline V gene encodes CDR1 SQVTM and CDR2 ANQGSEA. This CDR3 region has 16 residues.